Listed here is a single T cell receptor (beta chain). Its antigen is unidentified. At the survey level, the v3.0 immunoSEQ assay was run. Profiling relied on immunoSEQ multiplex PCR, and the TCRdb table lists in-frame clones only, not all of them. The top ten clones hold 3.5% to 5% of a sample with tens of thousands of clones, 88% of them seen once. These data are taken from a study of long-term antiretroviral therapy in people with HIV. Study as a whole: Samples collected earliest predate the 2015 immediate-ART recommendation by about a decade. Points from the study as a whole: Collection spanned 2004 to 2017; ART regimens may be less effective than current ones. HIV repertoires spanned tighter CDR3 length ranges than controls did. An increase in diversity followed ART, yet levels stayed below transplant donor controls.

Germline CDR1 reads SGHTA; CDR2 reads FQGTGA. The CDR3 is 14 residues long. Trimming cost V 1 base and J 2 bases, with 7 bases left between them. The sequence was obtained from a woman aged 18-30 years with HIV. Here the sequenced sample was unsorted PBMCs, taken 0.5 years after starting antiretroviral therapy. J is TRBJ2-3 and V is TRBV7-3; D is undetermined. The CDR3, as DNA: TGTGCCAGCAGCTTAAGTCTCTCCACAGATACGCAGTATTTT. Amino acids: CASSLSLSTDTQYF.